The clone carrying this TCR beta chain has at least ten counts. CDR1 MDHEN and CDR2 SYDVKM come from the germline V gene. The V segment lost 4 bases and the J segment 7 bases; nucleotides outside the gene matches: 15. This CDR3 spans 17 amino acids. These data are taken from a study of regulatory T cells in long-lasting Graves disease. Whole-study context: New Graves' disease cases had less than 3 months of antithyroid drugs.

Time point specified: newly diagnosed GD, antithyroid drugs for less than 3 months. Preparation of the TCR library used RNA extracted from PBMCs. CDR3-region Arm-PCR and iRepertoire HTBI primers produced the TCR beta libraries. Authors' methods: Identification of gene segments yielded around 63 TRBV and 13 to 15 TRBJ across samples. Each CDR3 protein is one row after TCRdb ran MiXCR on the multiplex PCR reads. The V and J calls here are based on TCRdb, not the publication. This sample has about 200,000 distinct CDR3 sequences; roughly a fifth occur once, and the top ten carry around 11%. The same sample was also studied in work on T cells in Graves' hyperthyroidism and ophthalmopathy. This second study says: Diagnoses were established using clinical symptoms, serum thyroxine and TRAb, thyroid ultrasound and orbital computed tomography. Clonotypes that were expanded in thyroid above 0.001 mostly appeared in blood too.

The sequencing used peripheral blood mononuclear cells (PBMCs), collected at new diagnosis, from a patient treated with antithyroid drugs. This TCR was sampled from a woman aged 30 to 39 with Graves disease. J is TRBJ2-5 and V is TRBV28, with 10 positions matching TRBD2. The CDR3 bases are TGTGCCAGCAGTTATCCGTCGCCTAGCGGGAGAGAAGGGACCCAGTACTTC. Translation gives CASSYPSPSGREGTQYF.